What follows is one T cell receptor beta chain and its context. Its specific antigen is unknown. These data come from a study of monozygotic twins with inflammatory bowel disease (dated by TCRdb to between 2018 and 2020). Notes on the research overall: In total, approximately 30 monozygotic twin pairs made up the full study: 19 Danish pairs, all IBD-discordant, plus nine German pairs, of which four were IBD-concordant and five were IBD-discordant. Each individual had, on average, about 151 000 unique TCRalpha sequences and 181 000 unique TCRbeta sequences available for analysis. Disease-associated traits were sought mainly through comparisons between IBD patients and their genetically identical healthy co-twins within discordant pairs.

From each donor, an approximately 2.5 ml peripheral blood sample was collected into PAXgene tubes and kept at -80 degrees C. Without any T cell sorting, total RNA was extracted from whole blood using the PAXgene blood miRNA kit on an automated QIAcube. Peripheral blood from monozygotic twin pairs, either concordant or discordant for inflammatory bowel disease, underwent deep TCRalpha and TCRbeta repertoire profiling that used unique molecular barcoding. Smoking habits were recorded for all twin pairs, and each individual was classified as a current, former or never smoker. Receptor libraries were prepared by 5' RACE. For each TCR library, approximately 3,700 ng of total RNA was used. For each sample, cDNA synthesis was carried out in eight separate reactions using SMARTScribe reverse transcriptase. Unique molecular identifiers containing a 6-nucleotide sample barcode were introduced through template switching during cDNA synthesis. Two nested PCRs of around 16 and 10 cycles amplified the TCRalpha and TCRbeta cDNA, and bead purification followed each PCR. Before amplification, cDNA was treated with uracil DNA-glycosylase and purified using the QIAquick PCR purification kit. The second PCR added Illumina TruSeq-compatible adapters along with sample-specific barcodes. TapeStation and Qubit were used to check library quality and concentration, and 5 ng of each library went into the pool. The pooled libraries were sequenced with 2 x 100 bp reads and custom sequencing primers on an Illumina HiSeq2500 single-index Rapid Run. In the authors' own workflow: MiGEC version 1.2.6 was used for UMI-based consensus assembly, which corrected PCR and sequencing errors. MiXCR version 2.1.1 was used for V(D)J alignment, clonotype assembly and CDR3 extraction. Normalisation of gene usage, clonotype sharing and MAIT/NKT TCR abundance was achieved by analysing the top 1000, 10 000 and 20 000 clonotypes per sample. Diversity was computed as the inverse Simpson index with the vegan R package after downsampling to 27 000 UMIs. Statistical testing used paired Mann-Whitney U tests on the discordant twin pairs and applied Benjamini-Hochberg correction for multiple testing. TCRdb reprocessed the reads, reporting each CDR3 protein sequence once and no DNA. It is TCRdb's table, rather than the study itself, that gives the V and J calls and clone size. This sample's table has entries for some 300,000 distinct CDR3 sequences. The ten largest clones add up to 5.6% of the sample.

Study-wide conclusions, independent of this receptor: Repertoire similarity did not differ between concordant and discordant twins, possibly due to limited statistical power. Background noise and inter-individual variability may have been introduced into the repertoires by the differing immunosuppressive treatments among patients. TCRbeta repertoire diversity, by inverse Simpson index, was decreased in IBD patients compared with their healthy co-twins. The analysis was unable to tell different T cell subtypes apart. No single strong signal or clonotype linked to IBD turned up in the results, so the idea that one exists was not supported. Fewer clonotypes were shared with other individuals by IBD patients than by healthy twins, most markedly in patients showing signs of disease activity.

The TCR comes from a human donor with ulcerative colitis or Crohn's disease, or a healthy co-twin of an affected twin (not recorded which). The sequenced material came from blood.

The CDR3 here reads CASSHRDTGANVLTF. The V and J genes are TRBV18 and TRBJ2-6; TCRdb lists TRBD1, though no DNA is available to test this call. Taken from cysteine to phenylalanine, the CDR3 has 15 residues. The DNA sequence is not available. Looking up the germline V gene yields CDR1 KGHSH and CDR2 LQKENI.